This T cell receptor (beta chain) was captured in a study of graft-versus-host responses after intestinal transplantation. Whole-study context: Once they had received anti-thymocyte globulin induction, all recipients took tacrolimus and steroids for approximately 3 years. Overall study results and limits: Circulating GvH clones peaking coincided with falling HvG clones soon after transplant.

TCRdb's table, derived via immunoSEQ multiplex PCR, lists solely in-frame clones and lacks some. The profile shows more than 12,000 clones, roughly three fifths of them singletons. Concerning this clone itself: Its antigen is currently unknown.

Trimming took 6 bases from V and 7 from J; bases not matched to a gene: 14. Looked up from germline, CDR1 is SNHLY and CDR2 is FYNNEI. The CDR3 runs 16 residues. Processing was applied to graft tissue in order to liberate intraepithelial and lamina propria lymphocytes. The genes are TRBV2 and TRBJ2-5, with 10 bases aligning to TRBD2. The TCR comes from a human patient who received an intestinal transplant, so some T cells may come from the graft donor. This specimen consisted of ileum tissue, obtained 524 days after transplant. The CDR3 DNA reads as TGTGCCAGCAGCTCAGCGGGGGGGCGGACTACAGGGACCCAGTACTTC. Its protein is CASSSAGGRTTGTQYF.